The entry below describes one TCR beta chain. Losses at the gene ends were 4 bases for V and 7 bases for J; bases not matched to a gene: 10. The CDR3 extends over 15 amino acids. CDR1 and CDR2 from the germline V gene are MNHEY and SVGAGI. The data were taken from a study of blood T cell repertoires in COVID-19. Profiled with immunoSEQ multiplex PCR; TCRdb holds only in-frame clones, not every one. The table records approximately 35,000 clones, approximately 80% of them present only once. The sample comprised peripheral blood. The clonotype comes from a human donor in a cohort sampled during active COVID-19. The chain combines TRBV6-5 with TRBJ1-2, with 9 bases that match TRBD1. The CDR3 reads CASSLSPGQGSGYTF. CDR3 DNA sequence: TGTGCCAGCAGTTTATCCCCGGGACAGGGAAGTGGCTACACCTTC.